Below, 14 T cell receptor beta chains from the same sample are listed, as sequenced in a study of blood T cell repertoires in COVID-19. Only in-frame clones appear in the TCRdb table, and some are missing; sequencing was by immunoSEQ multiplex PCR. The sample records around 190,000 clones, about 91% being singletons. Sequencing was performed on PBMCs or T cells enriched from blood (not recorded which). The origin of the receptors is a man aged 18 to 30 with acute COVID-19.

The rearrangement joins TRBV6-1 to TRBJ2-1, with TRBD2 matching 9 bases. The CDR3 contains 17 residues. Germline V gene lookup returns CDR1 MNHNS and CDR2 SASEGT. V gave up 2 bases and J gave up 1 base; unmatched junction bases: 6. CDR3 coding DNA: TGTGCCAGCAGTGAACTAGCGGGATCCTCGTCCTACAATGAGCAGTTCTTC. This sequence encodes CASSELAGSSSYNEQFF.

CDR3 DNA sequence: TGTGCCAGCAGCGGGGCAGGGTCTTACGAGCAGTACTTC. Its protein product is CASSGAGSYEQYF. The chain is built from TRBV7-6 and TRBJ2-7, with D maybe TRBD1 (5 bases). This CDR3 comprises 13 residues. CDR1 is SGHVS, CDR2 FNYEAQ, per germline. V lost 5 bases to trimming and J lost 4 bases, with 12 bases between them.

J is TRBJ1-2 and V is TRBV30; D remains ambiguous. This CDR3 contains 13 residues. Trimming took off 1 base at V and 7 bases at J, with 13 bases between the two ends. Germline V gene lookup returns CDR1 GTSNPN and CDR2 SVGIG (reference sequence). The CDR3 sequence: CAWSATTTAGYTF. The CDR3, as DNA: TGTGCCTGGAGTGCGACAACGACGGCTGGCTACACCTTC.

V is TRBV28 and J is TRBJ1-1; D unclear. The length of the CDR3 is 16 residues. CDR1 MDHEN and CDR2 SYDVKM come from the germline V gene. V lost 7 bases to trimming and J lost 3 bases, with 21 bases between them. The CDR3 region has the DNA TGTGCCAGCACCCGCCGGGGAAGGCGGATGTACACTGAAGCTTTCTTT. Protein sequence: CASTRRGRRMYTEAFF. Based on the CDR3 plus reference TRBV28 and TRBJ1-1, the full variable domain is DVKVTQSSRYLVKRTGEKVFLECVQDMDHENMFWYRQDPGLGLRLIYFSYDVKMKEKGDIPEGYSVSREKKERFSLILESASTNQTSMYLCASTRRGRRMYTEAFFGQGTRLTVV.

This chain joins TRBV25-1 and TRBJ1-5; perhaps TRBD1 as D (6 bases). From germline, CDR1 is MGHDK and CDR2 SYGVNS. V lost 7 bases and J 6 bases, leaving 13 bases between the germline ends. The CDR3 spans 13 residues. The CDR3 here is CASKLRDTQPQHF. The CDR3, as DNA: TGTGCCAGCAAACTCAGGGACACTCAGCCCCAGCATTTT.

The chain couples TRBV19 to TRBJ2-3; no firm D call. This CDR3 is 13 amino acids long. Germline CDR1 LNHDA, CDR2 SQIVND (reference sequence). V gave up 6 bases and J gave up 5 bases, with 12 bases separating them. The CDR3 DNA sequence: TGTGCCAGTAGCTCCTCTCGCAGAGATACGCAGTATTTT. Its protein product is CASSSSRRDTQYF. Combining the CDR3 with reference TRBV19 and TRBJ2-3 gives the whole variable domain DGGITQSPKYLFRKEGQNVTLSCEQNLNHDAMYWYRQDPGQGLRLIYYSQIVNDFQKGDIAEGYSVSREKKESFPLTVTSAQKNPTAFYLCASSSSRRDTQYFGPGTRLTVL.

V gene TRBV19 combines with J gene TRBJ2-7; 9 bases are a match to TRBD2. CDR1 LNHDA and CDR2 SQIVND come from the germline V gene (reference sequence). V trimming: 5 bases; J trimming: 2 bases; junction bases outside the gene matches: 4. The CDR3 covers 14 residues. CDR3 nucleotides: TGTGCCAGTAGTTTTGCGGGAGGGACCTACGAGCAGTACTTC. Its protein product is CASSFAGGTYEQYF.

The CDR3 loop is CASSQEGRTATYEQYF. CDR3 nucleotide sequence: TGCGCCAGCAGCCAAGAGGGTAGGACAGCTACCTACGAGCAGTACTTC. The chain combines TRBV4-1 with TRBJ2-7; a possible D gene is TRBD1 (6 bases). The CDR3 sequence is 16 residues long. Per the germline V gene, CDR1 is MGHRA and CDR2 is YSYEKL. The V end lost 0 bases, the J end lost 2 bases, and 14 bases lay between the germline ends.

CDR3 nucleotides: TGTGCCAGCAGATCACAGAACATTAATGAAAAACTGTTTTTT. Translation: CASRSQNINEKLFF. The gene calls are TRBV2 and TRBJ1-4; D is unclear. Germline V gives CDR1 SNHLY, CDR2 FYNNEI. The CDR3 is 14 amino acids. V lost 6 bases and J lost 4, with 12 bases in between. Combining the CDR3 with reference TRBV2 and TRBJ1-4 gives the whole variable domain EPEVTQTPSHQVTQMGQEVILRCVPISNHLYFYWYRQILGQKVEFLVSFYNNEISEKSEIFDDQFSVERPDGSNFTLKIRSTKLEDSAMYFCASRSQNINEKLFFGSGTQLSVL.

A few counts support this clone. The chain carries TRBV25-1 and TRBJ2-2, with 8 positions matching TRBD2. From germline, CDR1 is MGHDK and CDR2 SYGVNS. Unmatched junction bases numbered 10, after V lost 1 base and J lost 6 bases. The CDR3 spans 17 residues. The chain's CDR3 is CASSELQREGFAGELFF. The CDR3, as DNA: TGTGCCAGCAGTGAATTACAACGGGAGGGTTTCGCCGGGGAGCTGTTTTTT.

This chain links TRBV4-3 with TRBJ1-4, with D hard to call. The CDR3 sequence is 15 residues long. Trimming took 5 bases from V and 0 from J, leaving 10 bases between them. CDR1 LGHNA and CDR2 YSLEER come from the germline V gene. The CDR3 nucleotides are TGCGCCAGCAGCATCAACTATGCAACTAATGAAAAACTGTTTTTT. Translated, it gives CASSINYATNEKLFF.

The chain combines TRBV5-5 with TRBJ1-3, with a weak D call TRBD1 (5 bases). The CDR3 runs 17 residues. Germline lookup yields CDR1 SGHKS and CDR2 YYEKEE (reference sequence). The V end was cut by 2 bases, the J end by 0 bases, with 15 bases between. Here the CDR3 reads CASSFPSPGVSGNTIYF. CDR3 bases: TGTGCCAGCAGCTTCCCTAGCCCGGGGGTCTCTGGAAACACCATATATTTT.

The genes are TRBV28 and TRBJ2-1; a possible D gene is TRBD2 (9 bases). The CDR3 sequence is 18 residues long. V gave up 7 bases and J gave up 4 bases, with 26 bases separating them. CDR1 MDHEN and CDR2 SYDVKM come from the germline V gene. The CDR3, as DNA: TGTGCCAGCAAGGGGGGGACAGGATCTAGCGGGACTTACAATGAGCAGTTCTTC. This codes for CASKGGTGSSGTYNEQFF. The entire variable domain, with the rest obtained from reference TRBV28 and TRBJ2-1, is as follows: DVKVTQSSRYLVKRTGEKVFLECVQDMDHENMFWYRQDPGLGLRLIYFSYDVKMKEKGDIPEGYSVSREKKERFSLILESASTNQTSMYLCASKGGTGSSGTYNEQFFGPGTRLTVL.

This chain connects TRBV29-1 to TRBJ2-1; the match to TRBD1 covers 9 bases. The CDR3 length is 18 residues. The germline CDR1 and CDR2 sequences are SQVTM and ANQGSEA. The J segment lost 4 bases and the V segment lost 6 bases, leaving 19 bases of the junction unmatched. The CDR3 loop reads CSVVRTGAEASGYNEQFF. The DNA of the CDR3 is TGCAGCGTCGTGAGGACAGGGGCTGAGGCTAGCGGTTACAATGAGCAGTTCTTC.